These 23 T cell receptor beta chains were sequenced from one sample in a study of cytomegalovirus exposure and HLA in healthy donors. The PCR contained 60 Vbeta and 13 Jbeta primers. This table comes from immunoSEQ multiplex PCR, and its TCRdb copy is limited to in-frame clones, with some not included. The sample includes just over 95,000 clones, about 81% seen only once; the top ten take 4.1%. Input material: PBMCs. The receptors shown here come from a woman in her 40s in good health and CMV-seropositive.

The chain recombines TRBV6-1 with TRBJ2-1; 8 bases agree with TRBD2. The junction had 8 bases not matched to a gene; V was cut back by 0 bases and J by 4 bases. This CDR3 contains 17 residues. The germline CDR1 and CDR2 sequences are MNHNS and SASEGT. The CDR3 spells CASSEAPREGFYNEQFF. In nucleotides, the CDR3 is TGTGCCAGCAGTGAAGCGCCTCGGGAGGGATTTTACAATGAGCAGTTCTTC.

By sample fraction, this clone is medium-sized (0.01 to 0.1%). The rearrangement uses TRBV10-1 and TRBJ2-3; 10 bases align to TRBD1. The length of the CDR3 is 15 residues. V dropped 3 bases and J dropped 2; count of bases not matched to a gene: 2. Germline V gives CDR1 WNHNN, CDR2 SYGVQD (reference sequence). The CDR3 DNA follows: TGCGCCAGCAGTGACGGACAGGGGGACACAGATACGCAGTATTTT. It codes for CASSDGQGDTDTQYF.

V and J are TRBV19 and TRBJ2-5, with 8 positions matching TRBD1. Germline V lookup: CDR1 LNHDA, CDR2 SQIVND (reference sequence). CDR3 length: 14 amino acids. The J segment lost 5 bases and the V segment lost 6 bases, leaving 8 bases of the junction unmatched. Written as DNA, the CDR3 is TGTGCCAGTAGCGGACAGGGAGAGTGGGAGACCCAGTACTTC. Translating it yields CASSGQGEWETQYF. Using reference TRBV19 and TRBJ2-5 for the parts outside the CDR3, the full variable domain is DGGITQSPKYLFRKEGQNVTLSCEQNLNHDAMYWYRQDPGQGLRLIYYSQIVNDFQKGDIAEGYSVSREKKESFPLTVTSAQKNPTAFYLCASSGQGEWETQYFGPGTRLLVL.

The chain employs TRBV5-6 and TRBJ2-5, with 9 bases identical to TRBD2. This CDR3 region has 17 residues. Germline V lookup: CDR1 SGHDT, CDR2 YYEEEE. V shed 0 bases and J 6 bases; nucleotides not matched to a gene: 12. CDR3 sequence (DNA): TGTGCCAGCAGCTTGGTGCTAGCGGGGCCTAAGTTGAAGACCCAGTACTTC. Translation: CASSLVLAGPKLKTQYF. Supplemented by reference TRBV5-6 and TRBJ2-5, the full variable domain reads DAGVTQSPTHLIKTRGQQVTLRCSPKSGHDTVSWYQQALGQGPQFIFQYYEEEERQRGNFPDRFSGHQFPNYSSELNVNALLLGDSALYLCASSLVLAGPKLKTQYFGPGTRLLVL.

As DNA, the CDR3 is TGTGCCAGCAGGAAGGGGAAGGTCGAAAAACTGTTTTTT. Protein sequence: CASRKGKVEKLFF. V usage is TRBV2 and J usage is TRBJ1-4; the D gene is possibly TRBD1 (5 bases). The CDR3 has 13 residues. V lost 6 bases and J lost 8, with 13 bases in between. CDR1 and CDR2 (germline): SNHLY, FYNNEI.

The V call is TRBV4-1, the J call TRBJ2-5; tentatively, D is TRBD2 (5 bases). CDR1 is MGHRA and CDR2 is YSYEKL in the germline V gene. V was shortened by 4 bases and J by 5 bases, with 11 bases between the two germline ends. This CDR3 spans 13 amino acids. CDR3 sequence (DNA): TGCGCCAGCAGCCCCGGGATATTTGAGACCCAGTACTTC. It yields the protein CASSPGIFETQYF.

The V and J genes are TRBV5-1 and TRBJ2-2; the match to TRBD2 covers 8 bases. The CDR3 loop spans 15 amino acids. Looked up from germline, CDR1 is SGHRS and CDR2 is YFSETQ. V shed 5 bases, J shed 2 bases, and the junction held 5 bases outside the gene matches. CDR3 bases: TGCGCCAGCAGGGGGACTAGTGGAAACACCGGGGAGCTGTTTTTT. As protein: CASRGTSGNTGELFF.

The CDR3 DNA sequence: TGCGCCAGCAGCTCCCGAGTTGCCTCTGGGGCCAACGTCCTGACTTTC. It is translated as CASSSRVASGANVLTF. The gene calls are TRBV5-1 and TRBJ2-6; D not resolved. Germline-derived CDR1 and CDR2 are SGHRS and YFSETQ. V was clipped by 3 bases and J by 0 bases, with 10 bases between them. This CDR3 contains 16 residues.

This clone was seen a handful of times. The V and J genes are TRBV5-1 and TRBJ1-1; a possible D gene is TRBD1 (6 bases). Germline CDR1 and CDR2: SGHRS and YFSETQ. This CDR3 has 15 amino acids. Trimming left V 4 bases short and J 5 bases short, with 18 bases between. CDR3 region: CASSRKGGAQTEAFF. For the CDR3, the DNA is TGCGCCAGCAGCCGAAAGGGGGGGGCTCAGACTGAAGCTTTCTTT.

This clone was counted a single time. V gene TRBV9 combines with J gene TRBJ1-2, with D possibly being TRBD1 (6 bases). The germline V and J ends were trimmed by 0 bases and 8 bases, with 14 bases remaining between them. CDR3 length: 14 residues. Germline lookup yields CDR1 SGDLS and CDR2 YYNGEE. CDR3 sequence (DNA): TGTGCCAGCAGCGTAGGGGGACATTCAAGAGGCTACACCTTC. Translated: CASSVGGHSRGYTF.

This clone appeared a single time. This chain connects TRBV7-9 to TRBJ1-4; 9 bases match TRBD1. The CDR3 is 12 residues long. Trimming at V came to 5 bases and at J to 14 bases, leaving 6 bases not matched to a gene. Germline V gene sequence: CDR1 SEHNR, CDR2 FQNEAQ (reference sequence). Written as DNA, the CDR3 is TGTGCCAGCAGCCCGGGACAGGGTATGCTGTTTTTT. Translating gives CASSPGQGMLFF.

CDR3 residues: CASGSTVAKNIQYF. The CDR3 coding sequence is TGTGCTAGTGGTTCGACAGTAGCCAAAAACATTCAGTACTTC. V is TRBV12-5 and J is TRBJ2-4; TRBD1 might be the D (5 bases). Germline values: CDR1 LGHNT, CDR2 FRNRAP. The ends were cut back, 4 bases at V and 0 bases at J, with 7 bases in the middle. The CDR3 has 14 amino acids.

J is TRBJ2-1 and V is TRBV5-1, with TRBD1 as a possible D gene (6 bases). V lost 2 bases to trimming and J lost 9 bases, with 9 bases between them. The CDR3 runs 12 residues. Looked up from germline, CDR1 is SGHRS and CDR2 is YFSETQ. The DNA of the CDR3 is TGCGCCAGCAGCTTTGACAGGTTTGAGCAGTTCTTC. It yields the protein CASSFDRFEQFF.

The table lists this clone with a count of one. V gene TRBV18 combines with J gene TRBJ2-1; the match to TRBD2 covers 14 bases. This CDR3 has 17 residues. The ends lost 0 bases at V and 7 bases at J; junction bases unmatched: 5. CDR1 is KGHSH, CDR2 LQKENI, per germline. CDR3 sequence (DNA): TGTGCCAGCTCACCACCGGGACTAGCGGGAGACAAGAATGAGCAGTTCTTC. Amino acid sequence: CASSPPGLAGDKNEQFF.

This clone was seen only once. The chain joins TRBV6-5 to TRBJ1-1, with 9 bases aligning to TRBD1. The junction had 7 bases not matched to a gene; V was cut back by 6 bases and J by 11 bases. Germline CDR1 MNHEY, CDR2 SVGAGI. The CDR3 sequence is 12 residues long. As DNA, the CDR3 is TGTGCCAGCAGAACAGGGGGCCTTCCGGCTTTCTTT. Its protein is CASRTGGLPAFF.

V and J are TRBV5-6 and TRBJ2-2; the D gene is possibly TRBD2 (5 bases). Germline-derived CDR1 and CDR2 are SGHDT and YYEEEE. This CDR3 contains 13 residues. Trimming removed 2 bases from V and 6 bases from J, with 8 bases in between. The CDR3: CASSLSGSGELFF. In DNA, the CDR3 is TGTGCCAGCAGCTTAAGCGGATCCGGGGAGCTGTTTTTT.

This clone has only one observation. The CDR3 loop is CASSEEGTLGEQYF. Written as DNA, the CDR3 is TGTGCCAGCAGTGAAGAAGGCACCCTGGGAGAGCAGTACTTC. J is TRBJ2-5 and V is TRBV2, with a weak D call TRBD2 (5 bases). The CDR3 contains 14 residues. Per the germline V gene, CDR1 is SNHLY and CDR2 is FYNNEI. Between the trimmed V and J ends, which lost 1 base and 11 bases, there was a span of 17 bases.

V gene TRBV11-2 combines with J gene TRBJ1-1, with TRBD1 as a possible D gene (6 bases). Germline assignment: CDR1 SGHAT and CDR2 FQNNGV. The CDR3 consists of 18 residues. V gave up 3 bases and J gave up 3 bases, with 23 bases separating them. The chain's CDR3 is CASSFSPKITGMDTEAFF. The CDR3 DNA is TGTGCCAGCAGCTTCTCCCCTAAAATCACAGGGATGGACACTGAAGCTTTCTTT.

V is TRBV5-1 and J is TRBJ2-7, with D perhaps TRBD2 (5 bases). V was shortened by 1 base and J by 2 bases, with 10 bases between the two germline ends. In germline, CDR1 is SGHRS, CDR2 YFSETQ. The CDR3 runs 14 residues. In nucleotides, the CDR3 is TGCGCCAGCAGCTTGCTGGTCGGGACCTACGAGCAGTACTTC. Its protein is CASSLLVGTYEQYF.

The table lists this clone with a count of one. The chain recombines TRBV7-9 with TRBJ1-1; 8 nucleotides line up with TRBD1. The J segment lost 6 bases and the V segment lost 1 base, leaving 10 bases of the junction unmatched. The CDR3 sequence is 16 residues long. Germline lookup yields CDR1 SEHNR and CDR2 FQNEAQ (reference sequence). As DNA, the CDR3 is TGTGCCAGCAGCTTAGGGGGCGCAGGGGGCTCCGCTGAAGCTTTCTTT. Residues: CASSLGGAGGSAEAFF.

The chain has TRBV27 and TRBJ2-7, with TRBD1 as a possible D gene (6 bases). Germline V gene data show CDR1 as MNHEY and CDR2 as SMNVEV (reference sequence). V was clipped by 6 bases and J by 2 bases, with 17 bases between them. The CDR3 is made up of 15 amino acids. CDR3 loop: CASRKTGSPTYEQYF. In DNA, the CDR3 is TGTGCCAGCAGGAAAACAGGGTCCCCCACCTACGAGCAGTACTTC.

This clone was seen a few times. V usage is TRBV7-9 and J usage is TRBJ2-7; 7 nucleotides line up with TRBD2. J lost 11 bases, V lost 0 bases, and 4 bases had no gene match. The V gene's germline CDR1 is SEHNR and CDR2 FQNEAQ (reference sequence). The CDR3 contains 12 residues. CDR3 loop: CASSLAGGKEYF. As DNA, the CDR3 is TGTGCCAGCAGCTTAGCGGGAGGGAAGGAGTACTTC.

The CDR3 sequence: CASGLGTPYNEQFF. The CDR3 region has the DNA TGTGCTAGTGGTTTGGGGACTCCTTACAATGAGCAGTTCTTC. The chain recombines TRBV12-5 with TRBJ2-1; possible D gene TRBD2, 5 bases. From germline, CDR1 is LGHNT and CDR2 FRNRAP. Trimming took off 1 base at V and 4 bases at J, with 8 bases between the two ends. This CDR3 comprises 14 residues.